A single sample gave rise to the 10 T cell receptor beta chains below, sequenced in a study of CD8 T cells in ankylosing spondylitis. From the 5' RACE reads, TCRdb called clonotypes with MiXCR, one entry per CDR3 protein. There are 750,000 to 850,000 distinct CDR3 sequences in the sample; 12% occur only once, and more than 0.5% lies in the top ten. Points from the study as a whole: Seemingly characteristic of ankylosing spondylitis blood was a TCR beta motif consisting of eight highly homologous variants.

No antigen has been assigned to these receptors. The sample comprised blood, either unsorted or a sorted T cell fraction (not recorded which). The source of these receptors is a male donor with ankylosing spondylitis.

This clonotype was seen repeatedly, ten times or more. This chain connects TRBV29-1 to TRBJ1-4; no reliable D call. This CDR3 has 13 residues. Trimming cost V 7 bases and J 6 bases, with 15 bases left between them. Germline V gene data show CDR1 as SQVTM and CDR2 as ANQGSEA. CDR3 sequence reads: CSARGGWDEKLFF. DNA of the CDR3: TGCAGCGCCCGCGGTGGGTGGGATGAAAAACTGTTTTTT.

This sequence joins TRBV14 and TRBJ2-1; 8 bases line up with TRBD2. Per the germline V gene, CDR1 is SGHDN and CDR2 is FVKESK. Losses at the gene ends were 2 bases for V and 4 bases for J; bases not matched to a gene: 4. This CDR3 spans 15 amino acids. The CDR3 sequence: CASSQTGGTYNEQFF. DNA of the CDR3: TGTGCCAGCAGCCAAACGGGGGGGACATACAATGAGCAGTTCTTC.

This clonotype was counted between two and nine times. The CDR3 DNA reads TGCGCCAGCAGCCCCCGACAGGGAATCAAAAACATTCAGTACTTC. As protein: CASSPRQGIKNIQYF. The rearrangement uses TRBV4-1 and TRBJ2-4; 7 nucleotides match TRBD1. The CDR3 is 15 residues long. In germline, CDR1 is MGHRA, CDR2 YSYEKL. With 4 bases clipped from V and 3 bases from J, the junction kept 6 bases outside the gene matches.

The CDR3 coding sequence is TGCGCCAGCAGCTTGGCCCGGACAGATGAAAAACTGTTTTTT. This codes for CASSLARTDEKLFF. V gene TRBV5-1 combines with J gene TRBJ1-4; perhaps TRBD1 as D (6 bases). V gave up 0 bases and J gave up 6 bases, with 9 bases separating them. The CDR3 consists of 14 residues. CDR1 and CDR2 from the germline V gene are SGHRS and YFSETQ.

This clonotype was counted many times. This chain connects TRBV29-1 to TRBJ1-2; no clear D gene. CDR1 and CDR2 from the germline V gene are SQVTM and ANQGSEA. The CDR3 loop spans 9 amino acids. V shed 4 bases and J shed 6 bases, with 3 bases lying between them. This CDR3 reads CSVADGYTF. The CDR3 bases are TGCAGCGTTGCTGATGGCTACACCTTC.

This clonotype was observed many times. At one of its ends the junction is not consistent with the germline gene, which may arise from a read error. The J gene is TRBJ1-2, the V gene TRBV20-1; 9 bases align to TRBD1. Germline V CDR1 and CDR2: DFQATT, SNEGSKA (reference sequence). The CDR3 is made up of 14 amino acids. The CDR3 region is CSVRDRGKNYGYTF. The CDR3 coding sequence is TGCAGTGTTAGAGACAGGGGGAAAAACTATGGCTACACCTTC.

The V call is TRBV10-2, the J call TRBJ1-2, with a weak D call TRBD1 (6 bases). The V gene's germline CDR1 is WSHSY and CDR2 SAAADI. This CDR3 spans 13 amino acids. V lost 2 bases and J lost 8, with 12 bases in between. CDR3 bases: TGCGCCAGCAGTGAGCCGCTGAGGGGGGGCTACACCTTC. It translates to CASSEPLRGGYTF.

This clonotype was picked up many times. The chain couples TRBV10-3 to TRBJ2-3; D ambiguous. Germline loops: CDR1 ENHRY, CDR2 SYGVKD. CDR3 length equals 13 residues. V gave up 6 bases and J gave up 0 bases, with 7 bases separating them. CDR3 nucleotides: TGTGCCATCAGGCAGGAGAGCACAGATACGCAGTATTTT. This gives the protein CAIRQESTDTQYF.

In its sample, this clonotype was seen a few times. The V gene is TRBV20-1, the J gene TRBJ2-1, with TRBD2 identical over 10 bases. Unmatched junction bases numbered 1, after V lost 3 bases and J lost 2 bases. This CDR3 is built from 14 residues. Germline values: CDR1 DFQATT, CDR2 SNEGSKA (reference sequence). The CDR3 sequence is CSARSGRAYNEQFF. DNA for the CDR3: TGCAGTGCTAGGAGCGGGAGGGCCTACAATGAGCAGTTCTTC.

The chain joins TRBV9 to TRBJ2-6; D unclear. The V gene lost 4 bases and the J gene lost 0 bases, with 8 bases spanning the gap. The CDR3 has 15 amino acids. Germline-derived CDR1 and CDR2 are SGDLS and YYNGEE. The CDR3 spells CASSPVFSGANVLTF. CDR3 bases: TGTGCCAGCAGCCCTGTTTTCTCTGGGGCCAACGTCCTGACTTTC. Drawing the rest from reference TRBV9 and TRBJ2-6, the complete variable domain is DSGVTQTPKHLITATGQRVTLRCSPRSGDLSVYWYQQSLDQGLQFLIQYYNGEERAKGNILERFSAQQFPDLHSELNLSSLELGDSALYFCASSPVFSGANVLTFGAGSRLTVL.